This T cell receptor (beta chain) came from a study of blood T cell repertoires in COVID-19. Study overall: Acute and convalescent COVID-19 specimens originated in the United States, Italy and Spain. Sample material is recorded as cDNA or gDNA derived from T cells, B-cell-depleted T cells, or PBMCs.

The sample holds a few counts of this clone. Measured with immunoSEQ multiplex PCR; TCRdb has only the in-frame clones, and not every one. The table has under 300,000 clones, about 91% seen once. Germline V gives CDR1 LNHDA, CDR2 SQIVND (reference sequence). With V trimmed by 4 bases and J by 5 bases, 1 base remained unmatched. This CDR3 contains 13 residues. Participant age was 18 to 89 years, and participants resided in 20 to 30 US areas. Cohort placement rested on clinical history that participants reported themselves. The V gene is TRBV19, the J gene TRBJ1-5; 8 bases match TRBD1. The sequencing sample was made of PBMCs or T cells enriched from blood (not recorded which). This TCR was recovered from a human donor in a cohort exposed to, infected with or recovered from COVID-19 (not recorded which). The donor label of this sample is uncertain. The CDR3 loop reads CASSTGGDQPQHF. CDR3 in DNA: TGTGCCAGTAGTACAGGGGGCGATCAGCCCCAGCATTTT.